A selection of T cell receptor beta chains follows, all from one sample in a study of CD4 T cells in relation to SARS-CoV-2 and coronaviruses. Some clones are missing from TCRdb's copy, which holds only in-frame ones; the method was immunoSEQ multiplex PCR. This sample has 50,000 to 70,000 clones, with around 92% found just once. The sequenced sample consisted of naive CD4+ T cells from PBMCs. The origin of the receptors is an adult with COVID-19. Both conserved end residues are part of each CDR3. D genes are given only for firm matches. Rows may omit the clone size; those that give it use once, few, many or a size class.

>15|TRBD2|TRBJ2-7|-|TRBV7-8
TGTGCCAGCAGCCAACTAGCGGGAGGAAACTACGAGCAGTACTTC
CASSQLAGGNYEQYF
>14|-|TRBJ2-5|-|TRBV18
TGTGCCAGCTCACCAGTCCAGGCCGCGGAGACCCAGTACTTC
CASSPVQAAETQYF
>11|-|TRBJ2-5|-|TRBV7-8
TGTGCCAGCAGCTTTAAGGAGACCCAGTACTTC
CASSFKETQYF
>13|TRBD1|TRBJ2-5|-|TRBV2
TGTGCCAGCACCGACAGGGTTGGGGAGACCCAGTACTTC
CASTDRVGETQYF
>14|-|TRBJ2-2|-|TRBV6-5
TGTGCCAGCAATCCTAGAGTCAACACCGGGGAGCTGTTTTTT
CASNPRVNTGELFF
>13|-|TRBJ2-1|-|TRBV19
TGTGCCAGCACCCCCCGCTCCTACAATGAGCAGTTCTTC
CASTPRSYNEQFF
>16|TRBD2|TRBJ2-3|-|TRBV4-2
TGTGCCAGCAGCCAAGTACTAGCGGGAGGGCAAGATACGCAGTATTTT
CASSQVLAGGQDTQYF
>18|TRBD2|TRBJ2-5|-|TRBV4-1
TGCGCCAGCAGCCAGGCTCGGACTAGCGGGGTTCTTCAAGAGACCCAGTACTTC
CASSQARTSGVLQETQYF
>16|TRBD1|TRBJ1-5|-|TRBV28
TGTGCCAGCAGCCAAACTCGGGACAGGGGGCGACAGCCCCAGCATTTT
CASSQTRDRGRQPQHF
>13|-|TRBJ2-3|-|TRBV7-9
TGTGCCAGCAGCCCCCTCCGCGGGGATACGCAGTATTTT
CASSPLRGDTQYF
>16|TRBD2|TRBJ2-1|once|TRBV4-2
TGTGCCAGCAGCCAAGAGGAGAATAGCGGGGGACATGAGCAGTTCTTC
CASSQEENSGGHEQFF
>14|-|TRBJ1-2|-|TRBV5-1
TGCGCCAGCAGCTTGGTATCTTCGGGCTATGGCTACACCTTC
CASSLVSSGYGYTF
>15|-|TRBJ1-1|-|TRBV18
TGTGCCAGCTCACCGGGGCCAGGCCAGATCACTGAAGCTTTCTTT
CASSPGPGQITEAFF
>15|TRBD1|TRBJ1-4|-|TRBV30
TGTGCCTGGAGTCACAGGGGCTTGGCTAATGAAAAACTGTTTTTT
CAWSHRGLANEKLFF
>17|-|TRBJ2-7|-|TRBV4-1
TGCGCCAGCAGCCAAGATCGTCTCGCCAGGACTACCTACGAGCAGTACTTC
CASSQDRLARTTYEQYF
>18|-|TRBJ1-6|-|TRBV4-1
TGCGCCAGCAGCCAAGAAAGTAGGGCGTCCCCCTATAATTCACCCCTCCACTTT
CASSQESRASPYNSPLHF
>14|TRBD1|TRBJ2-4|-|TRBV28
TGTGCCAGCAGTTTGCCAGGGGGTGTAAACATTCAGTACTTC
CASSLPGGVNIQYF
>16|TRBD2|TRBJ2-3|-|TRBV7-3
TGTGCCAGCAGCCCAGAGAGCGGGAGGCGCACAGATACGCAGTATTTT
CASSPESGRRTDTQYF
>15|TRBD1|TRBJ2-2|-|TRBV6-5
TGTGCCAGCAGTTCGGACAGGGAGAACACCGGGGAGCTGTTTTTT
CASSSDRENTGELFF
>14|TRBD1|TRBJ1-1|-|TRBV2
TGTGCCAGCAGTGGGACAGGGGGATATACTGAAGCTTTCTTT
CASSGTGGYTEAFF
>18|-|TRBJ1-2|-|TRBV10-2
TGCGCCAGCAGTGAAGTCCGGACAGTTAATCCGGCGGGCTATGGCTACACCTTC
CASSEVRTVNPAGYGYTF
>19|TRBD1|TRBJ2-3|-|TRBV5-4
TGTGCCAGCAGCTTTCGCGGACAGGGCGTAGTAAAAGCCACAGATACGCAGTATTTT
CASSFRGQGVVKATDTQYF
>18|TRBD1|TRBJ2-5|once|TRBV28
TGTGCCAGCAGTCCAAGGACAGGGGATGGCGTAATAAGAGAGACCCAGTACTTC
CASSPRTGDGVIRETQYF
>15|TRBD2|TRBJ2-1|-|TRBV4-1
TGCGCCAGCAGCCGCGGGACTAGCAGAACCAATGAGCAGTTCTTC
CASSRGTSRTNEQFF
>15|TRBD1|TRBJ1-5|-|TRBV6-5
TGTGCCAGCAGTTACTCCGGGACAGGTATACAGCCCCAGCATTTT
CASSYSGTGIQPQHF
>14|-|TRBJ2-5|-|TRBV7-8
TGTGCCAGCAGCCCGAATAGCGGCAAAGAGACCCAGTACTTC
CASSPNSGKETQYF
>15|TRBD2|TRBJ2-5|-|TRBV6-7
TGTGCCAGCAGTTACGCGCGGGAGTGGCAAGAGACCCAGTACTTC
CASSYAREWQETQYF
>15|-|TRBJ2-5|-|TRBV7-3
TGTGCCAGCAGCTTATTCTTGGGTTCTATCGAGACCCAGTACTTC
CASSLFLGSIETQYF
>13|-|TRBJ2-3|once|TRBV2
TGTGCCAGCCGTGCTGACAGCACAGATACGCAGTATTTT
CASRADSTDTQYF
>16|TRBD1|TRBJ1-5|-|TRBV6-6
TGTGCCAGCAGTTACTCGAGCCAGGGGGCCGGAGAGCCCCAGCATTTT
CASSYSSQGAGEPQHF
>16|TRBD1|TRBJ1-4|-|TRBV2
TGTGCCAGCAGCCGAGCATCAGGGGGCTGGGGAGAAAAACTGTTTTTT
CASSRASGGWGEKLFF
>15|-|TRBJ1-5|once|TRBV30
TGTGCCTGGAGTGTTCCCCGGACATTCAATCAGCCCCAGCATTTT
CAWSVPRTFNQPQHF
>14|TRBD2|TRBJ2-1|once|TRBV2
TGTGCCAGCAGTGAAGGACTAGCGGGCGGTGAGCAGTTCTTC
CASSEGLAGGEQFF
>15|TRBD2|TRBJ2-1|-|TRBV19
TGTGCCAGTAGTATACTAGCGGGAGGGCTCAATGAGCAGTTCTTC
CASSILAGGLNEQFF
>14|-|TRBJ2-3|-|TRBV5-1
TGCGCCAGCACCAAGACGGGGACCAGAGATACGCAGTATTTT
CASTKTGTRDTQYF
>14|-|TRBJ2-2|-|TRBV29-1
TGCAGCGTTGAAGGCTGGACTGACACCGGGGAGCTGTTTTTT
CSVEGWTDTGELFF
>14|-|TRBJ2-3|-|TRBV7-3
TGTGCCAGCAGCATCGGAGGTCTCGCAGATACGCAGTATTTT
CASSIGGLADTQYF
>12|-|TRBJ2-1|-|TRBV28
TGTGCCAGCAACGGGTTCGGGAATGAGCAGTTCTTC
CASNGFGNEQFF
>14|-|TRBJ1-1|-|TRBV5-6
TGTGCCAGCAGCACCCCCGGGAGGAACACTGAAGCTTTCTTT
CASSTPGRNTEAFF
>15|-|TRBJ1-2|-|TRBV18
TGTGCCAGCTCACCGGGGGACGGATCTAACTATGGCTACACCTTC
CASSPGDGSNYGYTF
>14|-|TRBJ2-7|-|TRBV10-3
TGTGCCATCAGGGGGACCCCCGGCCCCTACGAGCAGTACTTC
CAIRGTPGPYEQYF
>17|TRBD2|TRBJ2-1|-|TRBV5-8
TGTGCCAGCAGCTCCTTCGGTAAGCGGGAGAGTAGGAATGAGCAGTTCTTC
CASSSFGKRESRNEQFF
>16|-|TRBJ2-3|-|TRBV5-4
TGTGCCAGCAGCATACGAGTGGGAGGAGGTACAGATACGCAGTATTTT
CASSIRVGGGTDTQYF
>16|-|TRBJ2-1|-|TRBV19
TGTGCCAGTAGTATCAGGGGCGGGAGTTTCTACAATGAGCAGTTCTTC
CASSIRGGSFYNEQFF
>14|TRBD1|TRBJ2-7|-|TRBV5-4
TGTGCCAGCAGTGAGACAGGGAGCTCCTACGAGCAGTACTTC
CASSETGSSYEQYF
>17|-|TRBJ1-5|-|TRBV4-1
TGCGCCAGCAGCCAAATGGTGGGACATTCGGGCAATCAGCCCCAGCATTTT
CASSQMVGHSGNQPQHF
>11|-|TRBJ2-3|-|TRBV3-1/TRBV3-2
TGTGCCAGCAGCCATTCCTATACGCAGTATTTT
CASSHSYTQYF
>12|-|TRBJ1-2|few|TRBV27
TGTGCCAGCAGCCGAGCTAACTATGGCTACACCTTC
CASSRANYGYTF
>14|-|TRBJ1-5|-|TRBV6-6
TGTGCCAGCAGTTACCCTGGACGCAATCAGCCCCAGCATTTT
CASSYPGRNQPQHF
>13|TRBD1|TRBJ2-2|-|TRBV3-1/TRBV3-2
TGTGCCAGCAGCCACACAGGGGCCGGGGAGCTGTTTTTT
CASSHTGAGELFF
>15|-|TRBJ2-2|once|TRBV19
TGTGCCAGTAGTATCAGGACACGCAACACCGGGGAGCTGTTTTTT
CASSIRTRNTGELFF
>13|-|TRBJ2-7|-|TRBV6-6
TGTGCCAGCAGTTCCAGGGATCCCTACGAGCAGTACTTC
CASSSRDPYEQYF
>15|TRBD1|TRBJ2-7|-|TRBV24-1
TGTGCCACCAGTGAAACCGGGACAGGGTCCTACGAGCAGTACTTC
CATSETGTGSYEQYF
>17|TRBD2|TRBJ2-1|once|TRBV5-1
TGCGCCAGCAGCTTGGCCCCAACTAGCGGAGGTCCGTCTGAGCAGTTCTTC
CASSLAPTSGGPSEQFF
>15|TRBD1|TRBJ2-7|-|TRBV2
TGTGCCAGCAGAGCTACAGGGGGCGGGATAGACGAGCAGTACTTC
CASRATGGGIDEQYF
>13|-|TRBJ1-1|-|TRBV5-1
TGCGCCAGCAGCCTGGACTCTGGATCTGAAGCTTTCTTT
CASSLDSGSEAFF
>16|TRBD2|TRBJ2-3|-|TRBV30
TGTGCCTGGAGTCCACCCAGGACTAGCGGGAGGGATACGCAGTATTTT
CAWSPPRTSGRDTQYF
>14|-|TRBJ2-3|once|TRBV9
TGTGCCAGCAGCCCCACGCAAAGAGGTAATACGCAGTATTTT
CASSPTQRGNTQYF
>16|TRBD1|TRBJ2-2|-|TRBV25-1
TGTGCCAGCAAATCGGGCAGGGGGATTTTCACCGGGGAGCTGTTTTTT
CASKSGRGIFTGELFF
>14|TRBD1|TRBJ2-7|-|TRBV7-8
TGTGCCAGCAGCAACCGGGACAGGGACTACGAGCAGTACTTC
CASSNRDRDYEQYF